One and the same sample provided the 20 T cell receptor beta chains below, sequenced in a study of Graves' ophthalmopathy and Graves' hyperthyroidism (dated by TCRdb to between 2017 and 2018). Sequencer: Illumina HiSeq 2000. For repertoire sequencing, TCR beta CDR3 regions were amplified from RNA transcripts. HTBI primers and the Qiagen OneStep RT-PCR kit were used in a first-round RT-PCR, which was followed by a second-round multiplex PCR, size selection and purification. TCRdb handled the public reads itself, with Q25 trimming in fastp and clone calling in MiXCR, and kept productive beta chains. Rows matching on CDR3 protein sequence are summarized as one entry with the most common DNA and genes. The sample table shows about 480,000 distinct CDR3 sequences, and roughly an eighth are seen once. The ten largest clones add up to roughly 9.8% of the sample. The sample taken for sequencing was blood. The receptors stem from a woman aged 25 to 39 with Graves' ophthalmopathy. Donor details come from another sample of the same person, matched by shared clones.

This clonotype has ten or more counts. The V gene is TRBV5-1, the J gene TRBJ1-2; D is undetermined. V was shortened by 0 bases and J by 6 bases, with 15 bases between the two germline ends. This CDR3 region has 15 residues. From germline, CDR1 is SGHRS and CDR2 YFSETQ. CDR3 nucleotide sequence: TGCGCCAGCAGCTTGGAGGGTTCGCAGCGGAATGGCTACACCTTC. It specifies CASSLEGSQRNGYTF.

In this sample, this clonotype turned up a few times. The chain has TRBV3-1 and TRBJ1-3; D possibly corresponds to TRBD1 (6 bases). CDR1 is LGHDT, CDR2 YNNKEL, per germline (reference sequence). Trimming removed 0 bases from V and 2 bases from J, with 8 bases in between. The length of the CDR3 is 15 residues. The CDR3 sequence: CASSQDTGPGNTIYF. The CDR3 DNA is TGTGCCAGCAGCCAAGATACAGGGCCTGGAAACACCATATATTTT.

The rearrangement links TRBV28 to TRBJ2-7; tentative D call: TRBD2 (6 bases). Germline V gene lookup returns CDR1 MDHEN and CDR2 SYDVKM. This CDR3 is 16 amino acids long. V shed 3 bases and J shed 6 bases, with 21 bases lying between them. The CDR3 DNA reads TGTGCCAGCAGTTTCCGGGACTGGGTTGGGGCAGCCGAGCAGTACTTC. It encodes CASSFRDWVGAAEQYF.

This clonotype was seen at least ten times. The genes are TRBV28 and TRBJ2-7; 14 bases map to TRBD2. Germline V gene sequence: CDR1 MDHEN, CDR2 SYDVKM. CDR3 length: 17 amino acids. Losses at the gene ends were 7 bases for V and 1 base for J; bases not matched to a gene: 9. The DNA of the CDR3 is TGTGCCAGCAACGAAGGACTAGCGGGAGGTCATTCCTACGAGCAGTACTTC. Translation: CASNEGLAGGHSYEQYF. The full variable domain, rest sourced from reference TRBV28 and TRBJ2-7, is DVKVTQSSRYLVKRTGEKVFLECVQDMDHENMFWYRQDPGLGLRLIYFSYDVKMKEKGDIPEGYSVSREKKERFSLILESASTNQTSMYLCASNEGLAGGHSYEQYFGPGTRLTVT.

A word on this clonotype: Given a far larger clone just one base away, this is likely a sequencing read error. Because the CDR3 is missing its conserved closing phenylalanine or tryptophan, this is likely a read error. The V call is TRBV2, the J call TRBJ2-7; possibly TRBD2 for D (5 bases). Germline CDR1 is SNHLY and CDR2 is FYNNEI. This CDR3 has 11 amino acids. The V end was cut by 6 bases, the J end by 4 bases, with 7 bases between. In DNA, the CDR3 is TGTGCCAGCAGGACGGGGTACGAGCAGTACTTA. The encoded protein is CASRTGYEQYL.

The table lists this clonotype with a few counts. The V call is TRBV11-2, the J call TRBJ1-2, with a tentative D call TRBD1 (5 bases). Germline assignment: CDR1 SGHAT and CDR2 FQNNGV. This CDR3 has 14 amino acids. V dropped 4 bases and J dropped 3 bases, with 12 bases sitting between them. The CDR3: CASSWGDRDYGYTF. The CDR3 region has the DNA TGTGCCAGCAGCTGGGGGGACCGAGACTATGGCTACACCTTC.

This clonotype has ten or more counts. The chain recombines TRBV28 with TRBJ1-2; TRBD1 agrees at 7 bases. Germline V gene data show CDR1 as MDHEN and CDR2 as SYDVKM. V gave up 6 bases and J gave up 4 bases; unmatched junction bases: 14. The CDR3 loop spans 16 amino acids. CDR3 in DNA: TGTGCCAGCAGCTACTTAGACGGACAGGAGCGCTATGGCTACACCTTC. Protein sequence: CASSYLDGQERYGYTF.

This clonotype was seen ten or more times. The V and J genes are TRBV4-2 and TRBJ2-7; the D gene is possibly TRBD2 (5 bases). With 1 base removed from V and 10 bases from J, the gap between germline ends came to 17 bases. CDR3 size: 14 residues. CDR1 LGHNA and CDR2 YNFKEQ come from the germline V gene. DNA of the CDR3: TGTGCCAGCAGCCAAGTTCTTTTCAATACTAGACAGTACTTC. Its protein is CASSQVLFNTRQYF.

For the CDR3, the DNA is TGCAGTGCTCGACAGGGTTCGAACACTGAAGCTTTCTTT. It specifies CSARQGSNTEAFF. The J gene is TRBJ1-1, the V gene TRBV20-1, with 7 bases matching TRBD1. V shed 5 bases and J 1 base; nucleotides not matched to a gene: 4. Germline CDR1 DFQATT, CDR2 SNEGSKA (reference sequence). This CDR3 is 13 amino acids long.

This clonotype occurred many times. This chain joins TRBV30 and TRBJ1-2; a possible D gene is TRBD1 (6 bases). Trimming shortened V by 1 base and J by 6 bases, and 12 bases separated the two germline ends. The germline V gene encodes CDR1 GTSNPN and CDR2 SVGIG (reference sequence). The CDR3 sequence is 13 residues long. CDR3 bases: TGTGCCTGGAGTGGCGACAGGACGGATGGCTACACCTTC. Residues: CAWSGDRTDGYTF. The full variable domain, in which reference TRBV30 and TRBJ1-2 provide the parts outside the CDR3, is SQTIHQWPATLVQPVGSPLSLECTVEGTSNPNLYWYRQAAGRGLQLLFYSVGIGQISSEVPQNLSASRPQDRQFILSSKKLLLSDSGFYLCAWSGDRTDGYTFGSGTRLTVV.

This clonotype was detected ten times or more. The chain joins TRBV24-1 to TRBJ2-7; D gene uncertain. Germline V gene lookup returns CDR1 KGHDR and CDR2 SFDVKD. Trimming stripped 2 bases from V and 3 bases from J, with 7 bases between. This CDR3 contains 13 residues. DNA for the CDR3: TGTGCCACCAGTGATTCGGCCCGCTACGAGCAGTACTTC. Its protein product is CATSDSARYEQYF.

This clonotype was counted a few times. With a much larger clone just one base away, this may be a read error. The final CDR3 position lacks the conserved phenylalanine or tryptophan, pointing to a likely read error. V and J are TRBV20-1 and TRBJ2-5; D may be TRBD1 (5 bases). The CDR3 is 12 residues long. Germline CDR1 and CDR2: DFQATT and SNEGSKA (reference sequence). Deletions cut 7 bases from V and 1 base from J, with 10 bases between. CDR3 protein: CSVQGTQETQYL. Here the CDR3 DNA reads TGCAGTGTTCAGGGAACCCAAGAGACCCAGTACCTC.

This clonotype came up many times. The V gene is TRBV15, the J gene TRBJ2-5; tentative D call: TRBD1 (6 bases). V shed 4 bases and J shed 4 bases, with 13 bases lying between them. This CDR3 region has 14 residues. Germline V lookup: CDR1 LNHNV, CDR2 YYDKDF (reference sequence). This chain's CDR3 is CATSKYRDRETQYF. CDR3 nucleotide sequence: TGTGCCACCAGCAAATACAGGGATCGAGAGACCCAGTACTTC.

V and J are TRBV7-6 and TRBJ2-2; 12 bases are shared with TRBD2. V was pared by 2 bases and J by 3 bases, with 7 bases of the junction left unmatched. Germline V CDR1 and CDR2: SGHVS, FNYEAQ. The CDR3 is made up of 18 amino acids. The DNA of the CDR3 is TGTGCCAGCAGCTTAACCATTCGACTAGCGGGAGACACCGGGGAGCTGTTTTTT. This encodes CASSLTIRLAGDTGELFF.

This clonotype came up many times. The chain employs TRBV12-3 or TRBV12-4 and TRBJ1-6, with D unresolved. V dropped 3 bases and J dropped 9 bases, with 12 bases sitting between them. This CDR3 spans 14 amino acids. The DNA for the CDR3 is TGTGCCAGCAGTTTCTCTGGGAGGATTTCACCCCTCCACTTT. Translated, it gives CASSFSGRISPLHF.

At least ten counts were recorded for this clonotype. The chain is built from TRBV20-1 and TRBJ2-7, with TRBD1 matching 8 bases. V lost 6 bases, J lost 3 bases, and 19 bases stayed unmatched. This CDR3 spans 17 amino acids. The germline V gene has CDR1 DFQATT and CDR2 SNEGSKA (reference sequence). In nucleotides, the CDR3 is TGCAGTGCCCCCCCTTCGGGGACAGGACTATTACTCTACGAGCAGTACTTC. Translation gives CSAPPSGTGLLLYEQYF.

This clonotype has a count of ten or more. This chain joins TRBV19 and TRBJ2-5; D uncertain. This CDR3 spans 13 amino acids. Trimming cost V 5 bases and J 2 bases, with 9 bases left between them. The germline gives CDR1 LNHDA, CDR2 SQIVND (reference sequence). The CDR3 spells CASSLNWQETQYF. Here the CDR3 DNA reads TGTGCCAGTAGTCTGAACTGGCAAGAGACCCAGTACTTC.

At least ten counts were recorded for this clonotype. The chain recombines TRBV6-1 with TRBJ2-5; TRBD1 is a possible D gene (6 bases). Trimming stripped 6 bases from V and 7 bases from J, with 18 bases between. The CDR3 runs to 14 residues. CDR1 and CDR2 from the germline V gene are MNHNS and SASEGT. The CDR3 here is CASRGDTKTWTQYF. CDR3 sequence (DNA): TGTGCCAGCAGGGGGGACACCAAAACGTGGACCCAGTACTTC.

This clonotype was detected a few times. The genes are TRBV5-1 and TRBJ2-4; D may correspond to TRBD1 or TRBD2 (6 bases each). Germline V CDR1 and CDR2: SGHRS, YFSETQ. This CDR3 is built from 16 residues. V was pared by 5 bases and J by 6 bases, with 21 bases between. DNA for the CDR3: TGCGCCAGCAGTACCCCCGAGGGAGAGGGGGGAAACATTCAGTACTTC. Amino acid sequence: CASSTPEGEGGNIQYF.

This clonotype was observed at least ten times. The rearrangement links TRBV6-5 to TRBJ2-7; D might be TRBD1 (5 bases). Germline-derived CDR1 and CDR2 are MNHEY and SVGAGI. CDR3 size: 15 residues. Trimming stripped 8 bases from V and 3 bases from J, with 20 bases between. The CDR3 sequence is CASAVIGRGSYEQYF. DNA for the CDR3: TGTGCCAGCGCGGTCATCGGAAGGGGAAGCTACGAGCAGTACTTC.